These 10 T cell receptor beta chains were all obtained from the same sample, sequenced in a study of CD8+CD57+ T cells in acquired aplastic anemia. Genomic DNA acted as the template from which TCR beta VDJ combination and CDR3 sequence profiling were carried out. TCRdb fed the reads into MiXCR, producing one record per CDR3 protein. The table shows about 190,000 distinct CDR3 sequences, with roughly 56% occurring only once. The sample comprised sorted CD4+, CD8+, or CD8+CD57+ T cells (not recorded which) from PBMCs. The source is a human donor in good health, serving as a control.

The V and J genes are TRBV20-1 and TRBJ1-2, with TRBD1 as a possible D gene (5 bases). The germline V and J ends were trimmed by 3 bases and 7 bases, with 18 bases remaining between them. This CDR3 spans 14 amino acids. Per the germline V gene, CDR1 is DFQATT and CDR2 is SNEGSKA (reference sequence). CDR3 amino acids: CSASGGGRSRGYTF. In DNA, the CDR3 is TGCAGTGCTAGTGGGGGTGGCAGGTCTCGTGGCTACACCTTC.

This clonotype has a count of ten or more. The V and J genes are TRBV7-2 and TRBJ2-1; 7 bases align to TRBD1. Trimming cost V 11 bases and J 3 bases; bases outside gene matches: 16. Germline CDR1 SGHTA, CDR2 FQGNSA. This CDR3 contains 16 residues. CDR3 sequence (DNA): TGTGCCTCGGCGCGGACAAACAGGGGTGACTACAATGAGCAGTTCTTC. It encodes CASARTNRGDYNEQFF.

This clonotype was picked up a small number of times. This chain uses TRBV6-6 with TRBJ2-4; the D gene is possibly TRBD1 (6 bases). Looked up from germline, CDR1 is MNHNY and CDR2 is SVGAGI (reference sequence). This CDR3 is built from 16 residues. The V gene lost 5 bases and the J gene lost 0 bases, with 14 bases spanning the gap. This CDR3 is CASSPQGNIAKNIQYF. Written as DNA, the CDR3 is TGTGCCAGCAGTCCGCAGGGGAATATAGCCAAAAACATTCAGTACTTC.

Worth noting for this clonotype: One junction end disagrees with the germline gene, perhaps due to a read error. The chain is built from TRBV2 and TRBJ2-7, with 7 bases fitting TRBD2. CDR1 SNHLY and CDR2 FYNNEI come from the germline V gene. The CDR3 is 13 residues long. The CDR3 here is CVSRRGLSYGQYF. DNA for the CDR3: TGTGTCAGCAGACGGGGACTATCCTACGGGCAGTACTTC. The full variable domain, in which reference TRBV2 and TRBJ2-7 provide the parts outside the CDR3, is EPEVTQTPSHQVTQMGQEVILRCVPISNHLYFYWYRQILGQKVEFLVSFYNNEISEKSEIFDDQFSVERPDGSNFTLKIRSTKLEDSAMYFCVSRRGLSYGQYFGPGTRLTVT.

The chain links TRBV20-1 to TRBJ2-7; 7 nucleotides line up with TRBD1. The ends lost 5 bases at V and 7 bases at J; junction bases unmatched: 8. The CDR3 extends over 12 amino acids. From germline, CDR1 is DFQATT and CDR2 SNEGSKA (reference sequence). The CDR3 is CSARQGLGEQYF. The CDR3 DNA is TGCAGTGCTCGACAGGGCCTCGGAGAGCAGTACTTC.

The chain has TRBV24-1 and TRBJ2-3, with D hard to call. V was trimmed by 4 bases and J by 6 bases, leaving 10 bases between them. Germline V gives CDR1 KGHDR, CDR2 SFDVKD. CDR3 length: 13 amino acids. The CDR3 spells CATSDPAGDTQYF. The CDR3, as DNA: TGTGCCACCAGTGACCCCGCTGGGGATACGCAGTATTTT.

In this sample, this clonotype turned up many times. The chain carries TRBV9 and TRBJ1-1; D uncertain. The V end lost 4 bases, the J end lost 2 bases, and 9 bases lay between the germline ends. In germline, CDR1 is SGDLS, CDR2 YYNGEE. CDR3 length: 13 amino acids. CDR3 nucleotides: TGTGCCAGCAGCCCCCGTGCTAACACTGAAGCTTTCTTT. This codes for CASSPRANTEAFF.

The chain is built from TRBV9 and TRBJ2-4; perhaps TRBD1 as D (5 bases). From germline, CDR1 is SGDLS and CDR2 YYNGEE. Trimming took 0 bases from V and 5 from J, leaving 9 bases between them. The CDR3 runs 14 residues. Here the CDR3 DNA reads TGTGCCAGCAGCGTAGGACCGACAGAAAACATTCAGTACTTC. Protein sequence: CASSVGPTENIQYF.

This clonotype was seen repeatedly, ten times or more. V usage is TRBV29-1 and J usage is TRBJ2-1; 8 bases line up with TRBD2. CDR1 and CDR2 (germline): SQVTM, ANQGSEA. CDR3 length: 14 amino acids. V was clipped by 7 bases and J by 0 bases; unmatched bases: 5. In DNA form, the CDR3 reads TGCAGCGCCGGACGGGGGGGCTCCTACAATGAGCAGTTCTTC. It is translated as CSAGRGGSYNEQFF.

CDR3 in DNA: TGTGCCAGCAGCTCCTTTGTGCTCTCTGGAAACACCATATATTTT. This translates into CASSSFVLSGNTIYF. This chain uses TRBV7-8 with TRBJ1-3; D is ambiguous. The CDR3 covers 15 residues. The V gene lost 4 bases and the J gene lost 0 bases, with 10 bases spanning the gap. The germline V gene encodes CDR1 SGHVS and CDR2 FQNEAQ.